Here is one T cell receptor beta chain with its context. Antigen specificity is unknown. The sample is drawn from a study of glioma-infiltrating T cells after dendritic cell vaccination. Study results and caveats: Only a small number of patients had complete blood and tumor samples. Higher TCR clonality did not directly relate to longer survival.

Sequencing used immunoSEQ multiplex PCR; TCRdb keeps in-frame clones, though not all of them. The data contain about 87,000 clones, about 90% of them singletons. V lost 6 bases to trimming and J lost 4 bases, with 12 bases between them. CDR3 size: 13 residues. Germline assignment: CDR1 MNHEY and CDR2 SVGAGI. This receptor was taken from a human donor with glioblastoma. Sequencing used blood, obtained before dendritic cell vaccination. The chain is built from TRBV6-5 and TRBJ1-2; tentative D call: TRBD1 (6 bases). The CDR3 DNA sequence: TGTGCCAGCAGACCACAGGGACGCTATGGCTACACCTTC. Protein sequence: CASRPQGRYGYTF.